This T cell receptor (beta chain) was documented in a study of T cells in Graves' hyperthyroidism and ophthalmopathy. Duration under 3 months, a NOSPECS grade of at least 4, and a Clinical Activity Score of at least 3 characterized the ophthalmopathy patients. Lactation, pregnancy, other autoimmune disease or uncontrolled infection led to exclusion of patients. Per the germline V gene, CDR1 is SGHDT and CDR2 is YYEEEE. The CDR3 spans 17 residues. The V end was cut by 4 bases, the J end by 0 bases, with 17 bases between. There were TCR beta CDR3 regions amplified from RNA transcripts. The HTBI primer set served for first-round RT-PCR of the TCR CDR3. Each CDR3 protein is one row after TCRdb ran MiXCR on the multiplex PCR reads. The sample consists of around 350,000 distinct CDR3 sequences, more than 14% of them appearing once. This clonotype was seen at least ten times.

The sequenced sample was blood. This receptor was taken from a woman younger than 45 with Graves' ophthalmopathy. The chain combines TRBV5-6 with TRBJ1-5; D remains ambiguous. CDR3 amino acids: CASSPSVESYSNQPQHF. The CDR3 DNA reads as TGTGCCAGCAGCCCTTCCGTGGAGTCTTATAGCAATCAGCCCCAGCATTTT.